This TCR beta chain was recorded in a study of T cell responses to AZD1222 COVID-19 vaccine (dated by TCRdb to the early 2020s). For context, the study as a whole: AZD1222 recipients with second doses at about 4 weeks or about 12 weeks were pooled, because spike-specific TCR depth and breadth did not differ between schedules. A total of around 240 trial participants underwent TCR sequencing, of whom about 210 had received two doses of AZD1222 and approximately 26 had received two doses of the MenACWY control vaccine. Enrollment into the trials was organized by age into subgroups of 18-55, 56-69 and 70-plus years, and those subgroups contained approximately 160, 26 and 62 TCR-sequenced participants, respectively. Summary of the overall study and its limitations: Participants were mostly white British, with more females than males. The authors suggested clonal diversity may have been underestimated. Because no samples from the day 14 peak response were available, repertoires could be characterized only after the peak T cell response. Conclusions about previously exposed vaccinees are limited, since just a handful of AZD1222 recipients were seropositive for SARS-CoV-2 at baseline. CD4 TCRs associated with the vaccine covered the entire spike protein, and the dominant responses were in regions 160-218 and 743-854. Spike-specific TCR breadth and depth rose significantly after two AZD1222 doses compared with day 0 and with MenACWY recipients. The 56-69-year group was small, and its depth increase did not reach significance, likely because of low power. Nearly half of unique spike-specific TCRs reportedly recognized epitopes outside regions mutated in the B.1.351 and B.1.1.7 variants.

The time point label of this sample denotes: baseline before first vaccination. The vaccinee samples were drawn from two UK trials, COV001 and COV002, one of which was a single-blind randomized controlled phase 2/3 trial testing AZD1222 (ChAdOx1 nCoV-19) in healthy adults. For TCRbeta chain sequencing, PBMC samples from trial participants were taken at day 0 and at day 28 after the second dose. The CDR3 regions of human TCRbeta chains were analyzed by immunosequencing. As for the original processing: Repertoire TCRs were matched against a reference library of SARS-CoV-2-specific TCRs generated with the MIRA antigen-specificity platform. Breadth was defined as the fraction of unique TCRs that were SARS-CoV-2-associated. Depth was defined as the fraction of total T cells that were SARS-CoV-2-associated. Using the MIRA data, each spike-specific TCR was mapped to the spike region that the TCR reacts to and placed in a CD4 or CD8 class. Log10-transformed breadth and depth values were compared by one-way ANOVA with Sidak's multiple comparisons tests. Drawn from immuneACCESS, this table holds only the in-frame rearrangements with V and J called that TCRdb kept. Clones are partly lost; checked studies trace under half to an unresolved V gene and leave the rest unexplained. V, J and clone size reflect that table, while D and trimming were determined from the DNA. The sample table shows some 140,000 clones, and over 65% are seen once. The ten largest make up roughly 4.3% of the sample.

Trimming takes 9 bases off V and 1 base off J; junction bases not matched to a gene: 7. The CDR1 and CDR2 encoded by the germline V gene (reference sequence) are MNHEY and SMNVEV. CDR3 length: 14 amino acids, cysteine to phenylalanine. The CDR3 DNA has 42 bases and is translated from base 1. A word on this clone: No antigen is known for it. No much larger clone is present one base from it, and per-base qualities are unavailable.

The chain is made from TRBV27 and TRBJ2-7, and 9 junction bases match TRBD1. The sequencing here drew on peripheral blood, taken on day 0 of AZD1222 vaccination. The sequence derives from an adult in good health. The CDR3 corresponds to CASYRGQGSYEQYF. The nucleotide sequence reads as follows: TGTGCCAGTTACCGGGGACAGGGTTCCTACGAGCAGTACTTC.